This entry features one T cell receptor beta chain sequence. What it binds is unknown. The sample belongs to a study of OX40 agonist ivuxolimab in advanced cancers. Whole-study context: In this cohort, patients received ivuxolimab, an agonistic anti-OX40 (CD134) antibody.

Sampled blood was obtained at baseline, cycle 4 day 1, and cycle 7 day 1. The germline CDR1 and CDR2 sequences are SGHRS and YFSETQ. The CDR3 totals 13 residues. Between the trimmed V and J ends, which lost 5 bases and 3 bases, there was a span of 11 bases. General observations from the study: The specificity for antigen of the expanded peripheral T cells was not determined. Among T cells, CD8+ cells averaged more expanded clones than CD4+ cells.

The method was immunoSEQ multiplex PCR; TCRdb's version includes in-frame clones alone and lacks a portion of them. The sample records 60,000 or so clones, approximately 90% being singletons. This chain uses TRBV5-1 with TRBJ1-1; D not certain. This receptor was identified in an adult with an advanced solid tumor such as melanoma, head and neck, liver or kidney cancer. Sequencing used CD4+ or CD8+ T cells sorted from blood, obtained in a trial of the OX40 agonist ivuxolimab. In DNA, the CDR3 is TGCGCCAGCAGGCAGGCACCGGACACTGAAGCTTTCTTT. Its translation: CASRQAPDTEAFF.